This T cell receptor beta chain was identified during a study of CD8+ T cells in alopecia areata. Sequencing used cDNA as its template, made by extracting RNA and reverse transcribing it. TCRdb keeps only in-frame clones here, not all; method: immunoSEQ multiplex PCR. Of over 120,000 clones in the sample, roughly three fifths were seen once. This clone was detected only a few times. Its antigen is still unknown. General study results and limits: Scalp repertoires also include resident alphabeta T cells from normal skin.

V was trimmed by 1 base and J by 5 bases, leaving 11 bases between them. Germline CDR1 is LGHNA and CDR2 is YSLEER. This CDR3 is built from 14 residues. Sequenced material: CD4+ T cells sorted from blood, taken at week 0. The gene calls are TRBV4-3 and TRBJ2-5; D perhaps matches TRBD2 (6 bases). The receptor was derived from a human donor with alopecia areata. The CDR3 loop is CASSQGLGGETQYF. The DNA of the CDR3 is TGCGCCAGCAGCCAAGGGCTTGGGGGGGAGACCCAGTACTTC.